This entry concerns a single TCR beta chain. The antigen remains undetermined. The germline V and J ends were trimmed by 2 bases and 2 bases, with 10 bases remaining between them. The CDR3 covers 15 residues. The data originate from a study of spatial heterogeneity in lung cancer. As for the study in general: Sequencing was performed on follow-up PBMC samples when available, collected at a median of around two years after resection.

Time point reported: blood at routine non-recurrence follow-up after resection. Whole-study results and caveats: The appearance of ubiquitous expanded tumor TCRs in blood was greater at resection than follow-up.

In TCRdb, the 5' RACE reads were re-called with MiXCR into one record per CDR3 protein. The data show around 41,000 distinct CDR3 sequences, roughly 20% seen once. The chain joins TRBV12-3 or TRBV12-4 to TRBJ2-1; the D gene is possibly TRBD1 (6 bases). The receptor was derived from a female donor with early-stage non-small cell lung cancer. This specimen was PBMCs, taken at follow-up. The CDR3 bases are TGTGCCAGCAGTTTACGGGACATAGCCTACAATGAGCAGTTCTTC. This translates into CASSLRDIAYNEQFF.